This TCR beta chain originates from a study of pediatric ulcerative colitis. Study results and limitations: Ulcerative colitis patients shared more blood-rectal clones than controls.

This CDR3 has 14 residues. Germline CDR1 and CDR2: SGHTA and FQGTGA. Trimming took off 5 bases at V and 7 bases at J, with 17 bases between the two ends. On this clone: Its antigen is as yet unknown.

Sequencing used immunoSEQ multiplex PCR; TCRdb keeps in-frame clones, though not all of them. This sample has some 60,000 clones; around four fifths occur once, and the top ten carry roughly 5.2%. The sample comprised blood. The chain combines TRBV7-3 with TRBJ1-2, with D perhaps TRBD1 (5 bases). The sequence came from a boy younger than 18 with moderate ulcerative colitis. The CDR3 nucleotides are TGTGCCAGCAGCCCCGGACACCTTTACAGTGGCTACACCTTC. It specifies CASSPGHLYSGYTF.